This TCR beta chain was recovered during a study of cytomegalovirus exposure and HLA in healthy donors. Overall study context: Previous work identified 117 million unique TCR beta sequences from around 200 million T cells.

PCR amplification relied on 60 Vbeta primers (plus 13 Jbeta primers). Only in-frame clones appear in the TCRdb table, and some are missing; sequencing was by immunoSEQ multiplex PCR. The data contain 100,000 or so clones, around three quarters of them singletons. Overall study findings and caveats: With further analysis later on, most CMV-associated TCR beta chains appeared HLA-restricted. What a later analysis reportedly showed was that an Asian-associated ancestry cluster had fewer N-insertions than the approximately 700-donor mean. Later analysis showed TCR association rates varying by HLA locus, highest for DRB1 and lowest for HLA-C.

Notes on this clone: The antigen is unknown.

The CDR3 consists of 15 residues. Germline values: CDR1 LGHNA, CDR2 YSLEER. The V segment lost 3 bases and the J segment 7 bases; nucleotides outside the gene matches: 7. The receptor was derived from a female donor in good health and CMV-seropositive. V gene TRBV4-3 combines with J gene TRBJ1-4, with 8 bases aligning to TRBD1. The sequencing sample was made of PBMCs. This chain's CDR3 is CASSHVDREFEKLFF. The CDR3 region has the DNA TGCGCCAGCAGCCATGTGGACAGGGAGTTTGAAAAACTGTTTTTT.